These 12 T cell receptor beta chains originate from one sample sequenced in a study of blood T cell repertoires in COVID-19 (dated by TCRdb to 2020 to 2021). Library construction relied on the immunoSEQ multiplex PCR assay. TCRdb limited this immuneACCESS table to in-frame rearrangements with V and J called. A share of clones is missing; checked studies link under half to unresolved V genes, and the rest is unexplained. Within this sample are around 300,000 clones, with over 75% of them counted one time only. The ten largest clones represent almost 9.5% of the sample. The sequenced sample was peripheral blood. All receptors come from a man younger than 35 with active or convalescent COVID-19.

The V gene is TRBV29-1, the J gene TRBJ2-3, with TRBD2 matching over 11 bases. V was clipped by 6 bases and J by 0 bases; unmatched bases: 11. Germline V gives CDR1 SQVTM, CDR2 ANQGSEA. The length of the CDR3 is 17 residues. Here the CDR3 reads CSVALSTSGGSTDTQYF. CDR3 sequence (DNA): TGCAGCGTGGCCCTCTCAACTAGCGGGGGTAGCACAGATACGCAGTATTTT.

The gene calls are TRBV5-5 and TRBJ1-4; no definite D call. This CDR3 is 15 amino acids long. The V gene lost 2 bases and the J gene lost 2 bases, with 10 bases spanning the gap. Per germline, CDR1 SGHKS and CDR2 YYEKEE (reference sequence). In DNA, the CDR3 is TGTGCCAGCAGCTTTTCTGCGGCTACTAATGAAAAACTGTTTTTT. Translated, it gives CASSFSAATNEKLFF.

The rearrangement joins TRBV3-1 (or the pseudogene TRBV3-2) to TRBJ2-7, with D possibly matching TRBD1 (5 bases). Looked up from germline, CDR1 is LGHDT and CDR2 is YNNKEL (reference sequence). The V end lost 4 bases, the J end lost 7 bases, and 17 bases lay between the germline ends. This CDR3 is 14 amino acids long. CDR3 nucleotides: TGTGCCAGCAGCCCTCCCCAGGGCCTGCGAGAGCAGTACTTC. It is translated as CASSPPQGLREQYF.

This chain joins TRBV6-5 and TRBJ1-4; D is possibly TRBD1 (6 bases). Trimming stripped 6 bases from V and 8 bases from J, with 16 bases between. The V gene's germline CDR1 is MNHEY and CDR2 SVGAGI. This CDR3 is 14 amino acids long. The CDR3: CASRPQGPGEKLFF. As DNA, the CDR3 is TGTGCCAGCAGACCACAGGGCCCGGGAGAAAAACTGTTTTTT.

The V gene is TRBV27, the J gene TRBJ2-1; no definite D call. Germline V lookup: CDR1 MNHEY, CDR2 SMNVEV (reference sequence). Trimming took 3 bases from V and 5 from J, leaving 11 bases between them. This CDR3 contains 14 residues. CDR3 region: CASSFEASNNEQFF. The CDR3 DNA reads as TGTGCCAGCAGTTTCGAGGCCAGCAACAATGAGCAGTTCTTC.

The CDR3 bases are TGTGCCAGCAGCTTGTCACAGGGGGCCATGGGATACGAGCAGTACTTC. This gives the protein CASSLSQGAMGYEQYF. This chain uses TRBV7-6 with TRBJ2-7; 9 bases fit TRBD1. The CDR3 is 16 amino acids. Germline values: CDR1 SGHVS, CDR2 FNYEAQ. The V gene end was trimmed by 3 bases and the J gene end by 4 bases; junction bases not matched to a gene: 10.

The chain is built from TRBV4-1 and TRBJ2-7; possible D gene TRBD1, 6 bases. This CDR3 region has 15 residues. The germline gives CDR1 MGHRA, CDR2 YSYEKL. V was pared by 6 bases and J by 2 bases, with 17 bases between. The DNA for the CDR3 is TGCGCCAGCAGTCCAGGGGAAGAAATCCCCTACGAGCAGTACTTC. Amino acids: CASSPGEEIPYEQYF.

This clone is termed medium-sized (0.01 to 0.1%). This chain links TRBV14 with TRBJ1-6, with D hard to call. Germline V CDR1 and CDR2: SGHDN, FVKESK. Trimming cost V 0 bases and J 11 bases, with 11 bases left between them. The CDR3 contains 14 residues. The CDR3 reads CASSQDQWQAPLHF. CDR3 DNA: TGTGCCAGCAGCCAAGATCAGTGGCAGGCACCCCTCCACTTT.

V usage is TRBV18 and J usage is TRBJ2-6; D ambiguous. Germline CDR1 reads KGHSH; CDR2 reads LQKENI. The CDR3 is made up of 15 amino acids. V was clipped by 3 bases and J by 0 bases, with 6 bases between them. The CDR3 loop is CASSPENSGANVLTF. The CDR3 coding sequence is TGTGCCAGCTCACCGGAGAACTCTGGGGCCAACGTCCTGACTTTC.

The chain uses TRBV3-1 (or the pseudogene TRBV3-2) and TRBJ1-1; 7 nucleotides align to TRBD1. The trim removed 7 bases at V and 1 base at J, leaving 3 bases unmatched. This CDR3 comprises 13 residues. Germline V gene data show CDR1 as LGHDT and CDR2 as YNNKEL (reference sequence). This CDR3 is CASKRGPNTEAFF. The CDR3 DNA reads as TGTGCCAGCAAGAGGGGGCCGAACACTGAAGCTTTCTTT.

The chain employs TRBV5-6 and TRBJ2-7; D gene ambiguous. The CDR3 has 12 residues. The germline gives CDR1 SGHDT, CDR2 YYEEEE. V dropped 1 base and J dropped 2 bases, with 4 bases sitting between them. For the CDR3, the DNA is TGTGCCAGCAGCTTGCCCACCTACGAGCAGTACTTC. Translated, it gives CASSLPTYEQYF. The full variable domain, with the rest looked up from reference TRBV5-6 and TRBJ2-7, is DAGVTQSPTHLIKTRGQQVTLRCSPKSGHDTVSWYQQALGQGPQFIFQYYEEEERQRGNFPDRFSGHQFPNYSSELNVNALLLGDSALYLCASSLPTYEQYFGPGTRLTVT.

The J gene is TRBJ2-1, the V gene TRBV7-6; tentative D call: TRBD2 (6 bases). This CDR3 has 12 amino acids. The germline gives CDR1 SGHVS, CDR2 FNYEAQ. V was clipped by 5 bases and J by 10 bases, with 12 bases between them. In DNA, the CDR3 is TGTGCCAGCAGCAGCTTTGGGGGGGAGCAGTTCTTC. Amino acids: CASSSFGGEQFF. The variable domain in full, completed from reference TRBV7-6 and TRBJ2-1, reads GAGVSQSPRYKVTKRGQDVALRCDPISGHVSLYWYRQALGQGPEFLTYFNYEAQQDKSGLPNDRFSAERPEGSISTLTIQRTEQRDSAMYRCASSSFGGEQFFGPGTRLTVL.